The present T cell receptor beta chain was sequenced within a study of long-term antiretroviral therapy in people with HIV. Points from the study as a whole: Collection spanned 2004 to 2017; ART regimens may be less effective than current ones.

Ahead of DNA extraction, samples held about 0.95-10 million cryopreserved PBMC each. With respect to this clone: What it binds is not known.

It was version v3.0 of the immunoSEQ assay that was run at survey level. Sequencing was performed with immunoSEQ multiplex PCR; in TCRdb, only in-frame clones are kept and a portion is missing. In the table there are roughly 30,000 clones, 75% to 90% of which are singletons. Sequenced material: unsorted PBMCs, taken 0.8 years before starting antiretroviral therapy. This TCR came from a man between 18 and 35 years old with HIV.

DNA of the CDR3: TGTGCCAGCAGCCAGCACACAGATACGCAGTATTTT. Protein sequence: CASSQHTDTQYF. The chain carries TRBV5-6 and TRBJ2-3; D remains ambiguous. This CDR3 is built from 12 residues. Trimming removed 4 bases from V and 2 bases from J, with 5 bases in between. Germline-derived CDR1 and CDR2 are SGHDT and YYEEEE.